This T cell receptor beta chain was observed in a study of glioma-infiltrating T cells (dated by TCRdb to 2015 to 2016). Regarding the research as a whole: The study sequenced TCR alpha- and beta-chain repertoires from glioma tissue, from non-neoplastic brain tissue and from matched peripheral blood mononuclear cells. Each tissue-infiltrating repertoire was compared with the same patient's peripheral blood repertoire to measure divergence between tissue and blood T-cell populations. Three low-grade glioma patients, several primary glioblastoma patients, and three non-glioma patients who contributed non-neoplastic brain tissue made up the paired cohort.

This clonotype showed up many times. It has no known antigen specificity. The input lacks base qualities; no much larger clone sits a single base away. The iRepertoire nested amplicon-rescue multiplex PCR (arm-PCR) platform was used to amplify TCR alpha and beta CDR3 regions from RNA. The input for one-step reverse transcription and amplification was about 95-400 ng of tissue mRNA or PBMC total RNA. Following bead purification, Illumina adapters were added by a secondary multiplex PCR, and the libraries were gel-purified between 200 and 400 bp. Internal 6-nucleotide barcodes were carried by the libraries and were used for demultiplexing. The libraries were sequenced on an Illumina MiSeq using 2x220 or 2x250 nucleotide paired-end reads. The paper's processing steps were these. Paired reads were merged with FLASH 1.2.11 and aligned to the GRCh37 human genome with BWA-MEM before extracting TRA and TRB reads. An IMGT-derived reference of cassette sequences and CDR3 motifs, with pseudogenes included, was used for V and J assignment. Three-frame translation of reads was performed, and productive CDR3s were defined as those with a C...FGXG motif and no stop codons. A clonotype was defined as a unique combination of a V-J cassette pair and a CDR3 amino acid sequence. Reads were filtered by Hamming distance, with the threshold set by the sequence error rate of each sample in mapped regions. TCRdb itself trimmed the public reads at Q25 with fastp, ran MiXCR and retained productive beta chains. Every CDR3 protein is listed once, alongside the most common genes and DNA of its rows. These V and J calls are TCRdb output, not the study's own analysis. The sample profile shows about 110,000 distinct CDR3 sequences; 20% to 30% of them were found once. The ten largest clones capture just under 35% of the sample.

Study-wide conclusions, independent of this receptor: Tissue and blood shared very few CDR3 sequences, a result attributed to high CDR3 diversity and limited sampling. Group comparisons rested on small numbers: three non-neoplastic, three low-grade glioma and eight glioblastoma patients. VJ-independent divergence between tissue and blood was lower than expected in non-neoplastic patients but higher than expected in all gliomas, particularly low-grade gliomas.

Sequences DFQATT (CDR1) and SNEGSKA (CDR2) are obtained from the germline V gene (reference sequence). The CDR3 contains 12 residues, cysteine and phenylalanine counted. The CDR3 DNA has 36 bases and is translated from base 1. V is clipped by 6 bases and J by 7 bases, and the sequence between their germline boundaries is 13 bases long. The sequenced sample was glioma tissue, nonneoplastic brain tissue, or PBMCs (not recorded which). This receptor was taken from a human donor with low-grade glioma or glioblastoma, undergoing nonglioma brain surgery, or in good health (not recorded which). The rearranged chain carries TRBV20-1 and TRBJ1-5; perhaps TRBD1 is the D gene, with 6 bases matching. The sequenced DNA: TGCAGTGCAAGGGACAACGACCAGCCCCAGCATTTT. It translates as CSARDNDQPQHF.